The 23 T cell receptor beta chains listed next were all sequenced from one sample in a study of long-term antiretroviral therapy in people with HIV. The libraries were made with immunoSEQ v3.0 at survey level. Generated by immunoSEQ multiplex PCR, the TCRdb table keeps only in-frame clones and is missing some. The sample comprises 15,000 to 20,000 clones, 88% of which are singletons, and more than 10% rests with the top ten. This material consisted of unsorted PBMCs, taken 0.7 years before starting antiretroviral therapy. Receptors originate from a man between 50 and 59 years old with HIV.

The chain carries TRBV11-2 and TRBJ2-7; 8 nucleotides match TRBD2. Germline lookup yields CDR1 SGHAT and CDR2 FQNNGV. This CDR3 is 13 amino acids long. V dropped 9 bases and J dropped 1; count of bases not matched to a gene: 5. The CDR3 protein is CASLAGNSYEQYF. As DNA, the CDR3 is TGTGCCAGTCTAGCGGGTAATTCCTACGAGCAGTACTTC.

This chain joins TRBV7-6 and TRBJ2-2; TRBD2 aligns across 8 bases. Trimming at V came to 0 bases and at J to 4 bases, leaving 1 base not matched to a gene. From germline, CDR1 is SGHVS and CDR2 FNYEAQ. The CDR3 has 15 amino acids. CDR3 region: CASSLATSATGELFF. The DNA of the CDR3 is TGTGCCAGCAGCTTAGCGACTAGCGCCACCGGGGAGCTGTTTTTT.

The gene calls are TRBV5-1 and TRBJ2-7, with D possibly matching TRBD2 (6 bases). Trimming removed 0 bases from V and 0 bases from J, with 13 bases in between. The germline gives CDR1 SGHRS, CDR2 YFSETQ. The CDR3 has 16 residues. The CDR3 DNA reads TGCGCCAGCAGCTTGGAGGGCGGGACCGACTCCTACGAGCAGTACTTC. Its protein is CASSLEGGTDSYEQYF.

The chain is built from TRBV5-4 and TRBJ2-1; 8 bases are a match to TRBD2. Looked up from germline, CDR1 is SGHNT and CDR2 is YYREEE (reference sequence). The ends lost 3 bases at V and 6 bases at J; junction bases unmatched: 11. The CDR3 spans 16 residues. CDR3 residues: CASSSGRGGRPNEQFF. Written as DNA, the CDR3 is TGTGCCAGCAGCTCCGGACGGGGGGGCCGTCCCAATGAGCAGTTCTTC.

CDR3 bases: TGCAGCGCTAACAGGGAACAAGAGACCCAGTACTTC. Residues: CSANREQETQYF. The chain is built from TRBV29-1 and TRBJ2-5; a weak D match, TRBD1 (6 bases). In germline, CDR1 is SQVTM, CDR2 ANQGSEA. This CDR3 contains 12 residues. The V end was cut by 7 bases, the J end by 2 bases, with 11 bases between.

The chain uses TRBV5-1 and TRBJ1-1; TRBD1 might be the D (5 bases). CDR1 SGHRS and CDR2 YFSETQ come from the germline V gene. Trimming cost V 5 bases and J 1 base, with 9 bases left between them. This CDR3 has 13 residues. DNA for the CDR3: TGCGCCAGCAGAGTGGGGCGGAACACTGAAGCTTTCTTT. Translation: CASRVGRNTEAFF.

The CDR3 nucleotides are TGTGCTAGTGGCCCTACAGAGAACACTGAAGCTTTCTTT. It codes for CASGPTENTEAFF. This sequence joins TRBV12-5 and TRBJ1-1; D remains ambiguous. The germline gives CDR1 LGHNT, CDR2 FRNRAP. V was pared by 6 bases and J by 1 base, with 9 bases between. CDR3 length: 13 amino acids.

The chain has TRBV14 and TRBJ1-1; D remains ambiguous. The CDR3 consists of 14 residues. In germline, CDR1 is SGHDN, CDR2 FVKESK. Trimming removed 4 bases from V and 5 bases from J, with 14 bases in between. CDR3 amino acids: CASSRRPEATEAFF. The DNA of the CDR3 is TGTGCCAGCAGCCGCCGCCCCGAAGCAACTGAAGCTTTCTTT. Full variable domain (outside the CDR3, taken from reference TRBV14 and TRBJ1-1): EAGVTQFPSHSVIEKGQTVTLRCDPISGHDNLYWYRRVMGKEIKFLLHFVKESKQDESGMPNNRFLAERTGGTYSTLKVQPAELEDSGVYFCASSRRPEATEAFFGQGTRLTVV.

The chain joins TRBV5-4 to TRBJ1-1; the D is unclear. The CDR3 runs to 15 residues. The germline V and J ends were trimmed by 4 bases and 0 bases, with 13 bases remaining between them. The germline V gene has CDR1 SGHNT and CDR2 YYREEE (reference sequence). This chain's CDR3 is CASSIIRGMNTEAFF. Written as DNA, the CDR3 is TGTGCCAGCAGCATCATCAGAGGTATGAACACTGAAGCTTTCTTT.

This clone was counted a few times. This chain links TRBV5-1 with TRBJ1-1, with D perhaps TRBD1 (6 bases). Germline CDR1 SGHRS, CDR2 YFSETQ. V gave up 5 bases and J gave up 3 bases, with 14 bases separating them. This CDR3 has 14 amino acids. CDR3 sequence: CASSLQGSYTEAFF. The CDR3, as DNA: TGCGCCAGCAGTTTACAGGGATCGTACACTGAAGCTTTCTTT.

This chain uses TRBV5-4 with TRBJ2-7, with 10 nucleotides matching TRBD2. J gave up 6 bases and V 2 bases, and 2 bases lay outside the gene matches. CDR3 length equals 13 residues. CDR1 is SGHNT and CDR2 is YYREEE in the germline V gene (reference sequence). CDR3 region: CASSLAGGPEQYF. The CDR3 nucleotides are TGTGCCAGCAGCTTAGCGGGGGGGCCCGAGCAGTACTTC. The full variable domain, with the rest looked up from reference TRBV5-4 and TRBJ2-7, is ETGVTQSPTHLIKTRGQQVTLRCSSQSGHNTVSWYQQALGQGPQFIFQYYREEENGRGNFPPRFSGLQFPNYSSELNVNALELDDSALYLCASSLAGGPEQYFGPGTRLTVT.

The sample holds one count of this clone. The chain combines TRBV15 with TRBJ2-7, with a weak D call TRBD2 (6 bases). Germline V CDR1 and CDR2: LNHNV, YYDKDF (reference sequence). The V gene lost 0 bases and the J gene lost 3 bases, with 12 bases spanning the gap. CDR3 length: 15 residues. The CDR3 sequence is CATSRESQGGYEQYF. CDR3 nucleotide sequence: TGTGCCACCAGCAGAGAGTCCCAGGGAGGCTACGAGCAGTACTTC.

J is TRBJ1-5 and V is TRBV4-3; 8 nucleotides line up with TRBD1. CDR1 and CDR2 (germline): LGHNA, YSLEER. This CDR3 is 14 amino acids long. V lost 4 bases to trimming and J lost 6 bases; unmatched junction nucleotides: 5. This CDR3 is CASSRETGGQPQHF. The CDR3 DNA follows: TGCGCCAGCAGCCGAGAAACAGGGGGTCAGCCCCAGCATTTT.

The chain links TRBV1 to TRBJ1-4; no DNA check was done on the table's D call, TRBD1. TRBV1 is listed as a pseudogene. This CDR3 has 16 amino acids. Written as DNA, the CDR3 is TGCACCAGCAGCCATCCCACGGACAGGAAAAATGAAAAACTGTTTTTT. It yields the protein CTSSHPTDRKNEKLFF.

The CDR3 DNA reads as TGTGCCAGCTCCACCGCAAAAGAGACCCAGTACTTC. Protein sequence: CASSTAKETQYF. The V and J genes are TRBV2 and TRBJ2-5; D unclear. The CDR3 extends over 12 amino acids. Trimming stripped 8 bases from V and 3 bases from J, with 10 bases between. CDR1 and CDR2 (germline): SNHLY, FYNNEI.

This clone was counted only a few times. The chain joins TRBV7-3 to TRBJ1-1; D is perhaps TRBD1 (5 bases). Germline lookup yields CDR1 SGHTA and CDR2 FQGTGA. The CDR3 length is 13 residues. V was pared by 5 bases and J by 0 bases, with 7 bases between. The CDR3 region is CASSPGLNTEAFF. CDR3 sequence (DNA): TGTGCCAGCAGCCCAGGGTTGAACACTGAAGCTTTCTTT. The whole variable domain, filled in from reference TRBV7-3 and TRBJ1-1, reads GAGVSQTPSNKVTEKGKYVELRCDPISGHTALYWYRQSLGQGPEFLIYFQGTGAADDSGLPNDRFFAVRPEGSVSTLKIQRTERGDSAVYLCASSPGLNTEAFFGQGTRLTVV.

CDR3 residues: CASSVRDRLNTEAFF. The CDR3 coding sequence is TGTGCCAGTAGTGTTCGGGACAGACTGAACACTGAAGCTTTCTTT. The chain combines TRBV19 with TRBJ1-1; 7 positions agree with TRBD1. The V segment lost 5 bases and the J segment 0 bases; nucleotides outside the gene matches: 6. The CDR3 extends over 15 amino acids. Germline CDR1 is LNHDA and CDR2 is SQIVND (reference sequence).

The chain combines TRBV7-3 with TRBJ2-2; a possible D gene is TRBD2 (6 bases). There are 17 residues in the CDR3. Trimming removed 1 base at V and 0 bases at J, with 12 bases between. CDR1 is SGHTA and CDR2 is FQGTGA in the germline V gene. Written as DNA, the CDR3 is TGTGCCAGCAGCTTAAATCGGGAGACAGCGAACACCGGGGAGCTGTTTTTT. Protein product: CASSLNRETANTGELFF.

CDR3 loop: CASSPGWTASSSYNEQFF. The CDR3 DNA sequence: TGCGCCAGCAGTCCCGGGTGGACAGCTTCCAGCTCCTACAATGAGCAGTTCTTC. The chain recombines TRBV5-1 with TRBJ2-1, with D possibly matching TRBD1 (6 bases). This CDR3 comprises 18 residues. V was trimmed by 5 bases and J by 0 bases, leaving 21 bases between them. Germline assignment: CDR1 SGHRS and CDR2 YFSETQ.

DNA for the CDR3: TGTGCCAGCAGCGCCCAAGGCAGGGTGAGCAGGTATTTT. Translating gives CASSAQGRVSRYF. The chain has TRBV5-6 and TRBJ2-3; the D gene is possibly TRBD1 (5 bases). Germline assignment: CDR1 SGHDT and CDR2 YYEEEE. There are 13 residues in the CDR3. V was cut by 4 bases and J by 14 bases, with 20 bases left in between.

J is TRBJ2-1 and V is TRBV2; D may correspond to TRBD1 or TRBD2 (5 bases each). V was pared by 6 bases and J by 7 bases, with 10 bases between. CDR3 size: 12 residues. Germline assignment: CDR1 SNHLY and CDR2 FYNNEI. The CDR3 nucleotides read TGTGCCAGCAGAGGGGAGATTAATGAGCAGTTCTTC. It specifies CASRGEINEQFF.

CDR3 amino acids: CASSLRDPYEQYF. CDR3 sequence (DNA): TGCGCCAGCAGCTTACGGGACCCCTACGAGCAGTACTTC. The chain carries TRBV5-1 and TRBJ2-7, with D perhaps assigned TRBD1 or TRBD2 (5 bases each). Trimming pared 2 bases from V and 2 bases from J, leaving 8 bases between. The CDR3 is 13 residues long. Germline-derived CDR1 and CDR2 are SGHRS and YFSETQ. The full variable domain, its missing parts supplied by reference TRBV5-1 and TRBJ2-7, is KAGVTQTPRYLIKTRGQQVTLSCSPISGHRSVSWYQQTPGQGLQFLFEYFSETQRNKGNFPGRFSGRQFSNSRSEMNVSTLELGDSALYLCASSLRDPYEQYFGPGTRLTVT.

The CDR3 region is CASSLSPGEFLYGYTF. For the CDR3, the DNA is TGCGCCAGCAGCTTGTCCCCCGGGGAGTTTTTGTATGGCTACACCTTC. V usage is TRBV5-1 and J usage is TRBJ1-2; D is uncertain. V lost 1 base and J 5 bases, leaving 18 bases between the germline ends. CDR3 length: 16 residues. From germline, CDR1 is SGHRS and CDR2 YFSETQ.